The 21 T cell receptor beta chains presented below share a single source sample, sequenced in a study of blood T cell repertoires in COVID-19. The table came from immunoSEQ multiplex PCR; TCRdb's copy has only in-frame clones and leaves some out. The table lists 300,000 to 350,000 clones, nearly 90% of them singletons. The sequenced sample consisted of peripheral blood. The receptors come from a woman aged 40 to 50 with COVID-19, enrolled during active disease.

This chain joins TRBV14 and TRBJ1-1, with a tentative D call TRBD1 (5 bases). Germline V CDR1 and CDR2: SGHDN, FVKESK. The V end lost 0 bases, the J end lost 10 bases, and 18 bases lay between the germline ends. The CDR3 loop spans 15 amino acids. CDR3 amino acids: CASSQDLGIPQGAFF. CDR3 DNA: TGTGCCAGCAGCCAAGATTTGGGGATCCCTCAGGGAGCTTTCTTT.

The chain is built from TRBV7-8 and TRBJ1-1; TRBD1 agrees at 10 bases. The CDR3 extends over 13 amino acids. The junction had 4 bases not matched to a gene; V was cut back by 6 bases and J by 6 bases. The germline V gene has CDR1 SGHVS and CDR2 FQNEAQ. CDR3 sequence (DNA): TGTGCCAGCAGACAGGACAGGGGGTCTGAAGCTTTCTTT. Residues: CASRQDRGSEAFF.

This chain links TRBV12-3 or TRBV12-4 with TRBJ1-1; tentatively, D is TRBD1 (5 bases). Trimming removed 5 bases from V and 1 base from J, with 8 bases in between. The CDR3 totals 13 residues. CDR3 DNA sequence: TGTGCCAGCAGTAGGGGTGGGAACACTGAAGCTTTCTTT. This gives the protein CASSRGGNTEAFF.

CDR3 sequence (DNA): TGTGCCAGCAGCCAATTATGTGCAACTAATGAAAAACTGTTTTTT. It is translated as CASSQLCATNEKLFF. The gene calls are TRBV3-1 (or the pseudogene TRBV3-2) and TRBJ1-4, with D unclear. The CDR3 consists of 15 residues. In germline, CDR1 is LGHDT, CDR2 YNNKEL (reference sequence). V was cut by 2 bases and J by 0 bases, with 7 bases left in between.

The V call is TRBV7-3, the J call TRBJ2-1, with a tentative D call TRBD2 (6 bases). Trimming removed 1 base at V and 4 bases at J, with 11 bases between. This CDR3 comprises 15 residues. The germline V gene encodes CDR1 SGHTA and CDR2 FQGTGA. CDR3 sequence (DNA): TGTGCCAGCAGCTTAAACAGCGGGTCATACAATGAGCAGTTCTTC. Amino acids: CASSLNSGSYNEQFF. The entire variable domain, with the rest obtained from reference TRBV7-3 and TRBJ2-1, is as follows: GAGVSQTPSNKVTEKGKYVELRCDPISGHTALYWYRQSLGQGPEFLIYFQGTGAADDSGLPNDRFFAVRPEGSVSTLKIQRTERGDSAVYLCASSLNSGSYNEQFFGPGTRLTVL.

The V and J genes are TRBV29-1 and TRBJ2-5; no definite D call. The CDR3 runs 12 residues. V lost 6 bases and J lost 0, with 8 bases in between. Germline V gene data show CDR1 as SQVTM and CDR2 as ANQGSEA. The CDR3 DNA reads as TGCAGCGTCCACGCGTACCAAGAGACCCAGTACTTC. Translation: CSVHAYQETQYF.

This chain connects TRBV19 to TRBJ2-6, with unresolved D. Germline V gene sequence: CDR1 LNHDA, CDR2 SQIVND (reference sequence). V lost 7 bases and J 0 bases, leaving 7 bases between the germline ends. There are 14 residues in the CDR3. The CDR3 reads CASTHTSGANVLTF. Written as DNA, the CDR3 is TGTGCCAGTACTCACACCTCTGGGGCCAACGTCCTGACTTTC.

The chain carries TRBV7-3 and TRBJ2-3; TRBD2 agrees at 8 bases. The CDR3 loop spans 17 amino acids. Germline CDR1 is SGHTA and CDR2 is FQGTGA. With 1 base clipped from V and 3 bases from J, the junction kept 9 bases outside the gene matches. The CDR3 nucleotides are TGTGCCAGCAGCTTAAGGACTAGCCCACTGTCTACAGATACGCAGTATTTT. Encoded protein: CASSLRTSPLSTDTQYF.

V is TRBV29-1 and J is TRBJ2-3; 9 bases fit TRBD1. Germline lookup yields CDR1 SQVTM and CDR2 ANQGSEA. After removal of 4 bases from V and 14 bases from J, the junction contained 7 bases not matched to a gene. This CDR3 has 11 residues. The CDR3 coding sequence is TGCAGCGTTGGGGGGACAGGGTCTACGTATTTT. This sequence encodes CSVGGTGSTYF.

The chain carries TRBV25-1 and TRBJ2-7; the match to TRBD1 covers 11 bases. This CDR3 has 15 residues. The germline V gene encodes CDR1 MGHDK and CDR2 SYGVNS. V shed 6 bases, J shed 0 bases, and the junction held 4 bases outside the gene matches. CDR3 protein: CASSRDRGSSYEQYF. CDR3 nucleotide sequence: TGTGCCAGCAGCCGGGACAGGGGGAGCTCCTACGAGCAGTACTTC.

The chain combines TRBV5-4 with TRBJ1-6, with 7 bases identical to TRBD1. CDR1 is SGHNT, CDR2 YYREEE, per germline (reference sequence). This CDR3 region has 16 residues. With 4 bases clipped from V and 10 bases from J, the junction kept 14 bases outside the gene matches. CDR3 nucleotide sequence: TGTGCCAGCAGCGTTGGAAAGGGACAGCCTCGATCACCCCTCCACTTT. Translation gives CASSVGKGQPRSPLHF.

The chain combines TRBV2 with TRBJ2-1; D possibly corresponds to TRBD1 (5 bases). The CDR3 has 16 amino acids. V was clipped by 7 bases and J by 0 bases, with 16 bases between them. Looked up from germline, CDR1 is SNHLY and CDR2 is FYNNEI. CDR3 nucleotides: TGTGCCAGCAATTTAGGAACAGGAAGCTCCTACAATGAGCAGTTCTTC. This codes for CASNLGTGSSYNEQFF.

CDR3 sequence reads: CASSGLDRGETQYF. CDR3 DNA sequence: TGTGCCAGCAGTGGCTTGGACAGGGGCGAGACCCAGTACTTC. The chain employs TRBV6-2 or TRBV6-3 and TRBJ2-5; 9 nucleotides align to TRBD1. CDR3 size: 14 residues. Trimming took 5 bases from V and 5 from J; bases not matched to a gene: 6. In germline, CDR1 is MNHEY, CDR2 SVGEGT.

This chain joins TRBV6-6 and TRBJ1-1, with TRBD1 as a possible D gene (6 bases). This CDR3 region has 15 residues. In germline, CDR1 is MNHNY, CDR2 SVGAGI (reference sequence). The ends were cut back, 7 bases at V and 1 base at J, with 16 bases in the middle. CDR3: CASTDQTGWNTEAFF. As DNA, the CDR3 is TGTGCCAGCACCGATCAGACAGGTTGGAACACTGAAGCTTTCTTT.

V and J are TRBV19 and TRBJ2-4; possible D gene TRBD2, 6 bases. CDR3 length: 18 residues. V lost 3 bases and J 2 bases, leaving 20 bases between the germline ends. Germline V gives CDR1 LNHDA, CDR2 SQIVND (reference sequence). The CDR3 bases are TGTGCCAGTAGTATTTGGGCCAGCGGGCCCTACTCCAAAAACATTCAGTACTTC. Translation gives CASSIWASGPYSKNIQYF.

CDR3 amino acids: CASSWTGDEKLFF. The CDR3 bases are TGCGCCAGCAGCTGGACAGGGGACGAAAAACTGTTTTTT. The chain joins TRBV5-1 to TRBJ1-4, with TRBD1 identical over 9 bases. V lost 3 bases to trimming and J lost 8 bases; unmatched junction nucleotides: 2. Germline V gene data show CDR1 as SGHRS and CDR2 as YFSETQ. The CDR3 runs 13 residues.

The V and J genes are TRBV19 and TRBJ2-5; 11 nucleotides match TRBD1. The CDR3 is made up of 16 amino acids. Germline V gene lookup returns CDR1 LNHDA and CDR2 SQIVND (reference sequence). With V trimmed by 5 bases and J by 4 bases, 9 bases remained unmatched. The CDR3 DNA follows: TGTGCCAGTAGTCCCCTTGGGACAGGGGGAGGAGAGACCCAGTACTTC. Translating gives CASSPLGTGGGETQYF.

The J gene is TRBJ1-5, the V gene TRBV25-1; D is uncertain. The CDR3 consists of 14 residues. The V and J ends lost 1 base and 1 base respectively, with 5 bases between them. The germline CDR1 and CDR2 sequences are MGHDK and SYGVNS. CDR3 bases: TGTGCCAGCAGTGAATCCGGGAGCAATCAGCCCCAGCATTTT. Its translation: CASSESGSNQPQHF.

This clone occurred a few times. The V call is TRBV2, the J call TRBJ1-5; D is perhaps TRBD1 (6 bases). Germline V lookup: CDR1 SNHLY, CDR2 FYNNEI. V lost 4 bases to trimming and J lost 3 bases, with 10 bases between them. The CDR3 totals 14 residues. DNA for the CDR3: TGTGCCAGCAGTGGAAGGACAGTCAATCAGCCCCAGCATTTT. Translation gives CASSGRTVNQPQHF.

The chain combines TRBV15 with TRBJ2-1; no clear D gene. The V end was cut by 0 bases, the J end by 7 bases, with 7 bases between. Germline V gives CDR1 LNHNV, CDR2 YYDKDF (reference sequence). This CDR3 spans 13 amino acids. As DNA, the CDR3 is TGTGCCACCAGCAGAGATCAGTGGAATGAGCAGTTCTTC. Translated, it gives CATSRDQWNEQFF. Using reference TRBV15 and TRBJ2-1 for the parts outside the CDR3, the full variable domain is DAMVIQNPRYQVTQFGKPVTLSCSQTLNHNVMYWYQQKSSQAPKLLFHYYDKDFNNEADTPDNFQSRRPNTSFCFLDIRSPGLGDTAMYLCATSRDQWNEQFFGPGTRLTVL.

This chain links TRBV7-9 with TRBJ1-6; tentatively, D is TRBD1 (6 bases). The length of the CDR3 is 14 residues. Germline V gene data show CDR1 as SEHNR and CDR2 as FQNEAQ (reference sequence). Trimming shortened V by 5 bases and J by 6 bases, and 11 bases separated the two germline ends. CDR3 protein: CASSPGQPNSPLHF. The CDR3 coding sequence is TGTGCCAGCAGCCCAGGACAGCCTAATTCACCCCTCCACTTT.